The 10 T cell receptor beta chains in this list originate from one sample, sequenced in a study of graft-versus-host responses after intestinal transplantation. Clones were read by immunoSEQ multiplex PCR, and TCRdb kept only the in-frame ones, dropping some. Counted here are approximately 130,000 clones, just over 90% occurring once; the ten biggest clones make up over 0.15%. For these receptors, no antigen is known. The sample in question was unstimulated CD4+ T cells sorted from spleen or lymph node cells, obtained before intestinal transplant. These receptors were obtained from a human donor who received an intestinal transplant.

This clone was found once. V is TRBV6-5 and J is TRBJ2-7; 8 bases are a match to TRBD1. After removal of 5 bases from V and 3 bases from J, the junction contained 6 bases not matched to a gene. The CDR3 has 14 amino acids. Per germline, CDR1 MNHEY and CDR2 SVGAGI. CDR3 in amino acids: CASSRRTGIYEQYF. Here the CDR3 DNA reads TGTGCCAGCAGTCGAAGGACAGGGATCTACGAGCAGTACTTC.

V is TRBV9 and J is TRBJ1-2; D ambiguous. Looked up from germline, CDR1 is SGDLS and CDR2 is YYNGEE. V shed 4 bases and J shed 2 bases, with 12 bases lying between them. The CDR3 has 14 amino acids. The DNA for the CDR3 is TGTGCCAGCAGCCCCCAGCACGGAAACTATGGCTACACCTTC. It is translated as CASSPQHGNYGYTF.

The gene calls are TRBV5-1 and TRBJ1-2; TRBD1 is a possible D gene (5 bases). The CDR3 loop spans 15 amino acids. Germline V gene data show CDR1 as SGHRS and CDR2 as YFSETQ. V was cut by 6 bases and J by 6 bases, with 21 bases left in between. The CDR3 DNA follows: TGCGCCAGCACCCCGGACGGGCAGGGATCGGATGGCTACACCTTC. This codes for CASTPDGQGSDGYTF.

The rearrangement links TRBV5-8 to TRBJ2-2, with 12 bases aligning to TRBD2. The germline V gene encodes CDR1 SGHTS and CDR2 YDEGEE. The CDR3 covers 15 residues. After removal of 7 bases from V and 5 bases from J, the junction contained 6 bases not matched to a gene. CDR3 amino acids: CASRLAGGRTGELFF. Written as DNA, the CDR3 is TGTGCCAGCCGTCTAGCGGGGGGGCGTACCGGGGAGCTGTTTTTT.

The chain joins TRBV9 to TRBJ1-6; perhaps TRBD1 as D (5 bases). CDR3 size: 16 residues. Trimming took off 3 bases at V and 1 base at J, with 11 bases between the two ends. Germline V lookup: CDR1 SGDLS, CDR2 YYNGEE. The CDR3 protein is CASSAGGGSYNSPLHF. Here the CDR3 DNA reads TGTGCCAGCAGCGCCGGGGGGGGATCCTATAATTCACCCCTCCACTTT.

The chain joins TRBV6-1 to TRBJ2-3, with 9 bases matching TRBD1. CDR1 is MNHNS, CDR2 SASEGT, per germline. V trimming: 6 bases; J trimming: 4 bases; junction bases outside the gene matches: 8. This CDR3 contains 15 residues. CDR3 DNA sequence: TGTGCCAGCAGAGCAGACAGGGGGGGATCAGATACGCAGTATTTT. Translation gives CASRADRGGSDTQYF.

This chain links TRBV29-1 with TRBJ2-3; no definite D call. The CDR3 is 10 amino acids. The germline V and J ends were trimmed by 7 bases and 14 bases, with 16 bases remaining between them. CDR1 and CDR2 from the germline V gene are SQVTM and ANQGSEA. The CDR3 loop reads CSAAGPEWYF. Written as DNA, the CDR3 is TGCAGCGCTGCTGGGCCAGAGTGGTATTTT.

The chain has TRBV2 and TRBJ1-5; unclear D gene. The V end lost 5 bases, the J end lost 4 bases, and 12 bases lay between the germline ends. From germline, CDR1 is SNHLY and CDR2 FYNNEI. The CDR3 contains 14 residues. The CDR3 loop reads CASSPTAINQPQHF. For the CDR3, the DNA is TGTGCCAGCAGTCCTACAGCAATAAATCAGCCCCAGCATTTT.

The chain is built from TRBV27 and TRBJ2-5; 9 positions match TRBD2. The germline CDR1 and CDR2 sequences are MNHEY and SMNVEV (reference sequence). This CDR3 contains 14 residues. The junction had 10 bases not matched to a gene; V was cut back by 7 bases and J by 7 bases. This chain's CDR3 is CASTAASGVTTQYF. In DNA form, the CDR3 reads TGTGCCAGCACGGCCGCTAGCGGGGTAACGACCCAGTACTTC.

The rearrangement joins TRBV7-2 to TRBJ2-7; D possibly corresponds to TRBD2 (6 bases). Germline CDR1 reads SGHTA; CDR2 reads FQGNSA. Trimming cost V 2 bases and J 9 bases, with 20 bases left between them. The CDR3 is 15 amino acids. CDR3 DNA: TGTGCCAGCAGCTTATCCCGACAGACCCTGCGGGGGCAGTACTTC. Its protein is CASSLSRQTLRGQYF.